A single sample gave rise to the 23 T cell receptor beta chains below, sequenced in a study of cytomegalovirus exposure and HLA in healthy donors. 13 Jbeta primers and 60 Vbeta primers were used for the PCR. TCRdb keeps only in-frame clones here, not all; method: immunoSEQ multiplex PCR. The data show under 50,000 clones, roughly 64% seen once. Sequencing was carried out using PBMCs. The receptors shown here come from a man in his fifties or sixties in good health and CMV-seropositive.

This clone was seen a handful of times. This sequence joins TRBV7-2 and TRBJ1-5, with 11 bases that match TRBD1. The CDR3 consists of 14 residues. Germline lookup yields CDR1 SGHTA and CDR2 FQGNSA. The J segment lost 8 bases and the V segment lost 2 bases, leaving 2 bases of the junction unmatched. The CDR3 reads CASSLMGQGEPQHF. DNA for the CDR3: TGTGCCAGCAGCTTAATGGGACAGGGGGAGCCCCAGCATTTT.

This clone was seen a handful of times. J is TRBJ1-2 and V is TRBV7-8; 10 bases line up with TRBD1. The CDR3 loop spans 14 amino acids. J gave up 8 bases and V 5 bases, and 8 bases lay outside the gene matches. Germline CDR1 and CDR2: SGHVS and FQNEAQ. The CDR3 loop reads CASSDRDRGYGYTF. In DNA, the CDR3 is TGTGCCAGCAGCGATCGGGACAGGGGTTACGGCTACACCTTC.

The rearrangement joins TRBV30 to TRBJ1-2, with D possibly TRBD1 on 6 matching bases. Germline V gives CDR1 GTSNPN, CDR2 SVGIG (reference sequence). This CDR3 contains 12 residues. Between the trimmed V and J ends, which lost 3 bases and 9 bases, there was a span of 14 bases. The CDR3 sequence: CAWRDRGMSYTF. The CDR3 DNA follows: TGTGCCTGGAGGGACAGAGGCATGAGCTACACCTTC.

This rearrangement joins TRBV9 to TRBJ1-4; possibly TRBD1 for D (5 bases). Germline values: CDR1 SGDLS, CDR2 YYNGEE. Trimming left V 0 bases short and J 4 bases short, with 10 bases between. CDR3 size: 15 residues. In DNA, the CDR3 is TGTGCCAGCAGCGTAGAAGGGGCTGGTAATGAAAAACTGTTTTTT. This sequence encodes CASSVEGAGNEKLFF.

The chain joins TRBV7-9 to TRBJ1-2; D not resolved. The V gene lost 5 bases and the J gene lost 4 bases, with 14 bases spanning the gap. Per germline, CDR1 SEHNR and CDR2 FQNEAQ (reference sequence). This CDR3 is 14 amino acids long. Here the CDR3 DNA reads TGTGCCAGCAGCCTCATCGACAAGGTCTATGGCTACACCTTC. This sequence encodes CASSLIDKVYGYTF. Complete variable domain (other parts from reference TRBV7-9 and TRBJ1-2): DTGVSQNPRHKITKRGQNVTFRCDPISEHNRLYWYRQTLGQGPEFLTYFQNEAQLEKSRLLSDRFSAERPKGSFSTLEIQRTEQGDSAMYLCASSLIDKVYGYTFGSGTRLTVV.

This chain uses TRBV30 with TRBJ1-1, with 10 bases matching TRBD1. CDR1 GTSNPN and CDR2 SVGIG come from the germline V gene (reference sequence). This CDR3 has 13 residues. Trimming cost V 0 bases and J 11 bases; bases outside gene matches: 6. The chain's CDR3 is CAWSVPGTGVAFF. CDR3 DNA: TGTGCCTGGAGTGTACCGGGGACAGGGGTGGCTTTCTTT.

This chain connects TRBV6-1 to TRBJ2-3; D gene unclear. This CDR3 is 15 amino acids long. Per the germline V gene, CDR1 is MNHNS and CDR2 is SASEGT. V was cut by 7 bases and J by 0 bases, with 14 bases left in between. CDR3: CASMRVAPSTDTQYF. The DNA for the CDR3 is TGTGCCAGCATGCGAGTTGCCCCGAGCACAGATACGCAGTATTTT.

The chain links TRBV30 to TRBJ2-1; possibly TRBD1 for D (5 bases). This CDR3 contains 15 residues. Germline CDR1 reads GTSNPN; CDR2 reads SVGIG (reference sequence). Trimming pared 5 bases from V and 2 bases from J, leaving 16 bases between. CDR3 sequence (DNA): TGTGCCTGGGGGGCCCCCCCCGGCACCTACAATGAGCAGTTCTTC. It specifies CAWGAPPGTYNEQFF.

This clone was observed a single time. The V and J genes are TRBV6-1 and TRBJ1-4; D is unclear. This CDR3 contains 14 residues. Trimming took 5 bases from V and 7 from J, leaving 14 bases between them. Per germline, CDR1 MNHNS and CDR2 SASEGT. DNA for the CDR3: TGTGCCAGCAGTACTCGCATGGGAGGTGAAAAACTGTTTTTT. This gives the protein CASSTRMGGEKLFF.

CDR3 DNA sequence: TGTGCCAGCAGTACACAGGGGTCCGGGGAGCTGTTTTTT. It encodes CASSTQGSGELFF. V is TRBV7-2 and J is TRBJ2-2, with 7 bases identical to TRBD1. V shed 6 bases, J shed 6 bases, and the junction held 4 bases outside the gene matches. Germline CDR1 reads SGHTA; CDR2 reads FQGNSA. This CDR3 contains 13 residues.

This clone turned up a few times. The J gene is TRBJ1-2, the V gene TRBV5-1; D is perhaps TRBD1 (6 bases). The CDR3 is 14 amino acids. Germline V gene data show CDR1 as SGHRS and CDR2 as YFSETQ. V was pared by 1 base and J by 4 bases, with 11 bases between. The CDR3 is CASSLSGGSYGYTF. In nucleotides, the CDR3 is TGCGCCAGCAGCTTGTCGGGGGGCAGCTATGGCTACACCTTC.

This chain uses TRBV7-2 with TRBJ2-5; D is undetermined. This CDR3 comprises 12 residues. Germline V gives CDR1 SGHTA, CDR2 FQGNSA. Trimming removed 2 bases from V and 5 bases from J, with 6 bases in between. The CDR3 reads CASSLNYETQYF. The CDR3, as DNA: TGTGCCAGCAGCTTAAACTATGAGACCCAGTACTTC.

The chain links TRBV7-9 to TRBJ2-5; a possible D gene is TRBD2 (5 bases). Germline CDR1 and CDR2: SEHNR and FQNEAQ (reference sequence). V lost 2 bases and J 2 bases, leaving 15 bases between the germline ends. There are 16 residues in the CDR3. CDR3 amino acids: CASSLLASGMQETQYF. The DNA of the CDR3 is TGTGCCAGCAGCTTATTAGCCAGCGGAATGCAAGAGACCCAGTACTTC.

V is TRBV18 and J is TRBJ2-5; tentatively, D is TRBD1 (6 bases). The CDR3 totals 13 residues. Germline CDR1 and CDR2: KGHSH and LQKENI. Trimming cost V 4 bases and J 2 bases, with 8 bases left between them. The CDR3 nucleotides are TGTGCCAGCTCACAGGGACAACAAGAGACCCAGTACTTC. It translates to CASSQGQQETQYF. Full variable domain (remainder filled in from reference TRBV18 and TRBJ2-5): NAGVMQNPRHLVRRRGQEARLRCSPMKGHSHVYWYRQLPEEGLKFMVYLQKENIIDESGMPKERFSAEFPKEGPSILRIQQVVRGDSAAYFCASSQGQQETQYFGPGTRLLVL.

This rearrangement joins TRBV18 to TRBJ2-3; 10 bases are shared with TRBD1. The CDR3 extends over 16 amino acids. The germline gives CDR1 KGHSH, CDR2 LQKENI. J gave up 5 bases and V 0 bases, and 5 bases lay outside the gene matches. The CDR3 nucleotides read TGTGCCAGCTCACCACCCCAGACAGGGGGCTTAGATACGCAGTATTTT. It encodes CASSPPQTGGLDTQYF.

This clone was observed once. This chain links TRBV29-1 with TRBJ2-5; D perhaps matches TRBD2 (6 bases). The end of the DNA aligns better with TRBJ2-7, so the J call may be wrong. CDR3 length: 12 residues. Germline loops: CDR1 SQVTM, CDR2 ANQGSEA. CDR3 DNA sequence: TGCAGCGTTGGCGGGGCCATCTACGAGCAGTACTTC. Its protein is CSVGGAIYEQYF.

V is TRBV7-6 and J is TRBJ1-4; TRBD1 matches at 9 bases. CDR3 length equals 15 residues. The junction had 3 bases not matched to a gene; V was cut back by 3 bases and J by 4 bases. The V gene's germline CDR1 is SGHVS and CDR2 FNYEAQ. This CDR3 reads CASSFTGGSNEKLFF. In DNA form, the CDR3 reads TGTGCCAGCAGCTTCACAGGGGGCAGTAATGAAAAACTGTTTTTT.

The chain employs TRBV9 and TRBJ2-1; 10 bases match TRBD2. Per the germline V gene, CDR1 is SGDLS and CDR2 is YYNGEE. This CDR3 is 16 amino acids long. The V and J ends lost 0 bases and 6 bases, in that order; junction bases with no gene match: 6. CDR3 nucleotide sequence: TGTGCCAGCAGCGTAGTCGGGAGCGGGGGGGCCAATGAGCAGTTCTTC. This gives the protein CASSVVGSGGANEQFF.

The chain employs TRBV13 and TRBJ1-4; D may be TRBD1 (5 bases). Trimming stripped 5 bases from V and 7 bases from J, with 14 bases between. The CDR3 consists of 14 residues. CDR1 is PRHDT, CDR2 FYEKMQ, per germline (reference sequence). As DNA, the CDR3 is TGTGCCAGCAGCCCCCCCCTAGACAGTGAAAAACTGTTTTTT. As protein: CASSPPLDSEKLFF. Variable domain in full (rest from reference TRBV13 and TRBJ1-4): AAGVIQSPRHLIKEKRETATLKCYPIPRHDTVYWYQQGPGQDPQFLISFYEKMQSDKGSIPDRFSAQQFSDYHSELNMSSLELGDSALYFCASSPPLDSEKLFFGSGTQLSVL.

J is TRBJ1-1 and V is TRBV6-5; weak D call: TRBD1 (5 bases). This CDR3 spans 16 amino acids. Per the germline V gene, CDR1 is MNHEY and CDR2 is SVGAGI. V lost 2 bases to trimming and J lost 1 base, with 14 bases between them. The CDR3 nucleotides read TGTGCCAGCAGTTACAGTCCCAGGGTAGGGAACACTGAAGCTTTCTTT. It is translated as CASSYSPRVGNTEAFF.

The genes are TRBV5-1 and TRBJ2-7, with TRBD2 as a possible D gene (6 bases). Germline lookup yields CDR1 SGHRS and CDR2 YFSETQ. The ends were cut back, 0 bases at V and 3 bases at J, with 10 bases in the middle. The CDR3 length is 14 residues. The CDR3: CASSLDAEGYEQYF. CDR3 coding DNA: TGCGCCAGCAGCTTGGACGCGGAGGGCTACGAGCAGTACTTC.

V and J are TRBV4-2 and TRBJ2-2; 10 nucleotides align to TRBD2. CDR3 length: 18 amino acids. Looked up from germline, CDR1 is LGHNA and CDR2 is YNFKEQ. V was pared by 2 bases and J by 2 bases, with 8 bases of the junction left unmatched. The CDR3, as DNA: TGTGCCAGCAGCCAATCATGGAGCGGGGGGGGTAACACCGGGGAGCTGTTTTTT. This gives the protein CASSQSWSGGGNTGELFF.

In nucleotides, the CDR3 is TGTGCCATCAGGCCGGGACAGGGAAACACCGGGGAGCTGTTTTTT. Amino acids: CAIRPGQGNTGELFF. This sequence joins TRBV10-3 and TRBJ2-2, with 9 bases fitting TRBD1. Trimming took 6 bases from V and 2 from J; bases not matched to a gene: 4. Germline V gene lookup returns CDR1 ENHRY and CDR2 SYGVKD. CDR3 length equals 15 residues.